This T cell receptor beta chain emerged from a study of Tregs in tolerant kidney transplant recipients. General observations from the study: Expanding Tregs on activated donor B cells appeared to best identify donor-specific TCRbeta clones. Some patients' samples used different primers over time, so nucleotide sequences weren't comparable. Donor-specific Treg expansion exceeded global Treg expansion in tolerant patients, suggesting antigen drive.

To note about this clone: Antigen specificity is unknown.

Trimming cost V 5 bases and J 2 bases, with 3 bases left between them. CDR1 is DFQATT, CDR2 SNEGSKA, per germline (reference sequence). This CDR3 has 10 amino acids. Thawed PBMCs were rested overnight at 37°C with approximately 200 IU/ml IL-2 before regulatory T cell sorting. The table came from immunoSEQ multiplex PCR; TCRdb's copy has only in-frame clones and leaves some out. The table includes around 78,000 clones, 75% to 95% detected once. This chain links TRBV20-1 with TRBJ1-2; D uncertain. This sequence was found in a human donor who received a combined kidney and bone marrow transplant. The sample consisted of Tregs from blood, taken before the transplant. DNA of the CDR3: TGCAGTGCTCCGAACTATGGCTACACCTTC. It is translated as CSAPNYGYTF.